This T cell receptor beta chain was identified in a study of T cell repertoires in ileal Crohn's disease (dated by TCRdb to between 2018 and 2020). For the wider study: Median disease duration was about eight years, and about 35% of patients were identified as active smokers at the time of surgery. Surgery was performed for a complication in all patients, with stricturing disease in roughly 60% and penetrating disease in approximately 40%. Postoperative therapy was given to about half of the patients, with thiopurines administered to roughly twelve patients and anti-TNF agents administered to more than 15 patients. Biopsies taken from the inflamed portion of the ileum in the surgical resection specimen were designated as M0 samples. For commercial TCRB immunosequencing, approximately 500 nanograms of biopsy DNA were submitted for each sample. The TCR repertoire was analysed in 50 to 70 patients with Crohn's disease drawn from a prospective multicentre cohort. The study was conducted in parallel with a multicentre cohort built to find predictors of early endoscopic recurrence after ileocolonic resection. A Rutgeerts score above i0 was used to define endoscopic postoperative recurrence. The study sequenced 170 or so mucosal samples from around 60 patients, taken at several locations on the surgical specimen and at postoperative endoscopy. Overall results and qualifications from the work: Only a subgroup of patients, of unstated size, had their mucosal CD4 and CD8 T cells sorted and sequenced. Compared with CD4 T cells, sorted CD8 T cells held more high-frequency clones, which suggests that the mucosal expansions were mostly CD8. A significantly higher proportion of clonal expansions was observed in active smokers at surgery than in non-smokers (about 25% vs 20%, p=0.02). Higher high-frequency clone percentages at surgery were associated with endoscopic recurrence; all patients with clonality above 26.8% (18/57) had recurrence.

What this sample's time point label stands for: inflamed ileum from the surgical specimen. Adults with ileal or ileocolonic Crohn's disease and an indication for ileocolonic resection were eligible for inclusion. Whole ileal mucosal biopsies were stored frozen at -80°C before DNA extraction. Genomic DNA was extracted from frozen whole biopsies with a TRizol-based method and quantified on a NanoDrop 2000 spectrophotometer. With respect to this clone: Its recognized antigen is unknown. Nothing much larger sits one base from this clone, and base qualities are not available.

Library prep was done by the immunoSEQ multiplex PCR assay. Adaptive Biotechnology amplified CDR3 regions from genomic DNA with a two-step multiplex PCR that controlled for amplification bias. In the first PCR, primers covered every V and J gene segment, and in the second PCR, barcodes and Illumina adapters were added. An Illumina instrument was used to sequence the CDR3 libraries. From the authors' description of their analysis: The analysis drew on both the pipelines supplied by the vendor and custom analysis of the raw data in R/Bioconductor running R version 3.3.0. Clonality, which ranges from 0 to 1, was calculated as the inverse of the normalised Shannon entropy across all productive clones. High-frequency clones were defined as the share of the repertoire taken up by the top 100 clones, keeping only clones that passed a 95% confidence test. Overlap between samples was measured with the Morisita-Horn index, while repertoire diversity was measured with the Simpson index. Entries here come from immuneACCESS through TCRdb and include only in-frame sequences with V and J called. Some clones fail to appear in such tables; in the studies checked, an unresolved V gene covers under half of the shortfall, and the cause of the remainder is unknown. V and J calls and clone size are as listed in that table; D and trimming were resolved from the DNA. Counted in this sample were around 3,400 clones; 85% to 95% of them appeared once. Together, the top ten hold approximately 2.7% of the sample.

Looking up the germline V gene (reference sequence) yields CDR1 MNHNY and CDR2 SVGAGI. The CDR3 starts with the cysteine, ends with the phenylalanine, and has 9 residues. Left in the record is the CDR3 DNA by itself, 27 bases read in frame from the first base. The V end loses 7 bases and the J end loses 8 bases, and a stretch of 4 bases separates them. Sample: ileal tissue. The receptor comes from an adult with Crohn's disease. This receptor chain uses TRBV6-6 and TRBJ2-3, with the D gene uncertain. The sequenced DNA: TGTGCCAGCATGGGTACGCAGTATTTT. Its coded protein is CASMGTQYF.